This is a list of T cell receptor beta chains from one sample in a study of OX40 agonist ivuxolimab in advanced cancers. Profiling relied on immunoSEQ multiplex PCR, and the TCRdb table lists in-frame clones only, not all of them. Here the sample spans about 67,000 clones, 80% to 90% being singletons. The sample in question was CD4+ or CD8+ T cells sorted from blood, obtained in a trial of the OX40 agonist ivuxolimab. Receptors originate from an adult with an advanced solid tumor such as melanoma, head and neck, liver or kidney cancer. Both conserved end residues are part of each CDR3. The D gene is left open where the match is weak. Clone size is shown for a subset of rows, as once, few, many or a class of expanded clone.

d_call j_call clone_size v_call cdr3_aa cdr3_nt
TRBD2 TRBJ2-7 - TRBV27 CASSGGLGLAETYEQYF TGTGCCAGCAGTGGGGGTTTGGGGCTAGCGGAAACCTACGAGCAGTACTTC
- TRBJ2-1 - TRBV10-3 CAISDGQHNEQFF TGTGCCATCAGTGACGGCCAACACAATGAGCAGTTCTTC
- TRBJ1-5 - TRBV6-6 CASSYPQPQHF TGTGCCAGCAGTTACCCTCAGCCCCAGCATTTT
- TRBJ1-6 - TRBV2 CASGGESWGSPLHF TGTGCCAGCGGAGGGGAGTCTTGGGGTTCACCCCTCCACTTT
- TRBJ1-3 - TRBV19 CASSSTTANSGNTIYF TGTGCCAGTAGTTCGACGACGGCGAACTCTGGAAACACCATATATTTT
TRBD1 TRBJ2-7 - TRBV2 CASSALQGAPRQYF TGTGCCAGCAGTGCTCTACAGGGGGCGCCCCGGCAGTACTTC
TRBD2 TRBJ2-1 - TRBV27 CASSPLAGISYNEQFF TGTGCCAGCAGTCCATTAGCGGGGATCTCCTACAATGAGCAGTTCTTC
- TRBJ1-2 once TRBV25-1 CASRRGHYGYTF TGTGCCAGCAGACGGGGCCACTATGGCTACACCTTC
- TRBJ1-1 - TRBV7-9 CASSQQGQGTEAFF TGTGCCAGCAGCCAACAGGGCCAGGGAACTGAAGCTTTCTTT
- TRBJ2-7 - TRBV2 CASSEWASSYEQYF TGTGCCAGCAGTGAATGGGCGAGTTCCTACGAGCAGTACTTC
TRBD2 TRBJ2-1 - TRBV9 CASSPRLAGGNNEQFF TGTGCCAGCAGCCCCCGACTAGCGGGAGGTAACAATGAGCAGTTCTTC
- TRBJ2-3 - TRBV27 CASSLSFQDTQYF TGTGCCAGCAGTTTATCGTTTCAGGATACGCAGTATTTT
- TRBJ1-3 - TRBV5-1 CASSLDVIGNTIYF TGCGCCAGCAGCTTGGACGTGATTGGAAACACCATATATTTT
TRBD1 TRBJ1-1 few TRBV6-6 CASSYLGTGNTEAFF TGTGCCAGCAGTTACCTGGGGACAGGGAACACTGAAGCTTTCTTT
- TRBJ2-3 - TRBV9 CASSNQGGRADTQYF TGTGCCAGCAGTAACCAGGGGGGTAGGGCAGATACGCAGTATTTT
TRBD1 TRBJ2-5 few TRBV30 CAWSVQGISETQYF TGTGCCTGGAGTGTACAGGGGATCAGCGAGACCCAGTACTTC
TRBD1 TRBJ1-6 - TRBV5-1 CASSLTGTVLPLHF TGCGCCAGCAGCTTGACCGGGACAGTACTACCCCTCCACTTT
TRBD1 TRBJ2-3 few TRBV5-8 CASSLSPGGAQYF TGTGCCAGCAGCTTGTCCCCAGGGGGCGCGCAGTATTTT
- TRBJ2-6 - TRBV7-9 CASSLVIQGSGANVLTF TGTGCCAGCAGCTTAGTAATCCAGGGAAGTGGGGCCAACGTCCTGACTTTC
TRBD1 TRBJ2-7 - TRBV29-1 CSVPGQGLHEQYF TGCAGCGTCCCGGGACAGGGTCTCCACGAGCAGTACTTC
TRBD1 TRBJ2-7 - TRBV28 CASSFGQGGSYEQYF TGTGCCAGCAGTTTCGGACAGGGGGGCTCCTACGAGCAGTACTTC
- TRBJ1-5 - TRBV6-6 CASLGRGSQPQHF TGTGCCAGCTTAGGCAGGGGAAGTCAGCCCCAGCATTTT
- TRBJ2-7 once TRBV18 CASSPPEGFYEQYF TGTGCCAGCTCACCACCCGAAGGGTTCTACGAGCAGTACTTC
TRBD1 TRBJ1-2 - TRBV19 CASSPKPLGQGGVYGYTF TGTGCCAGTAGTCCAAAACCCCTGGGACAGGGAGGGGTGTATGGCTACACCTTC
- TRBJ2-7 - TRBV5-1 CASSLLGAGVYEQYF TGCGCCAGCAGCTTGCTGGGGGCGGGAGTCTACGAGCAGTACTTC
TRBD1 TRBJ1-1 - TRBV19 CASRPDRGLSTEAFF TGTGCCAGTAGACCGGACAGGGGGCTTAGCACTGAAGCTTTCTTT
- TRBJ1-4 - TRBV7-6 CASSPLVQGNEKLFF TGTGCCAGCAGCCCGTTGGTCCAAGGTAATGAAAAACTGTTTTTT
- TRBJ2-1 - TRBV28 CASSFGTLYNEQFF TGTGCCAGCAGTTTTGGGACCCTCTACAATGAGCAGTTCTTC
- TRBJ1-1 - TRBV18 CASSSPDRTNTEAFF TGTGCCAGCTCATCCCCGGACAGAACTAACACTGAAGCTTTCTTT
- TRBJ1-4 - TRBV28 CASSLRGGDEKLFF TGTGCCAGCAGTTTGAGAGGGGGGGATGAAAAACTGTTTTTT
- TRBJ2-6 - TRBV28 CASTRLGAGRSAGANVLTF TGTGCCAGCACCCGATTAGGGGCCGGACGATCGGCAGGGGCCAACGTCCTGACTTTC
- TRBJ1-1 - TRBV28 CASLTGGRTEAFF TGTGCCAGTTTGACTGGGGGCAGGACTGAAGCTTTCTTT
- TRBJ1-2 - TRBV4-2 CASSQEPRDTLWGYTF TGTGCCAGCAGCCAAGAACCCCGGGACACCCTTTGGGGCTACACCTTC
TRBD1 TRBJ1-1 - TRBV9 CASSVGQGAPGEAFF TGTGCCAGCAGCGTAGGACAGGGGGCGCCGGGCGAAGCTTTCTTT
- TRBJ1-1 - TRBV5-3 CARSLSRAKTEAFF TGTGCCAGAAGCTTGTCCAGGGCTAAGACTGAAGCTTTCTTT
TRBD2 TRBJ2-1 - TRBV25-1 CASSKWEGYNEQFF TGTGCCAGCAGTAAGTGGGAGGGCTACAATGAGCAGTTCTTC
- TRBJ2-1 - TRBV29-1 CSVEAPGSGEQFF TGCAGCGTTGAAGCCCCGGGGTCGGGTGAGCAGTTCTTC
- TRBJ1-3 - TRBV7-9 CASSLATQANSGNTIYF TGTGCCAGCAGCTTAGCGACCCAGGCTAACTCTGGAAACACCATATATTTT
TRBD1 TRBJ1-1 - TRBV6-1 CASSEGQDTEAFF TGTGCCAGCAGTGAGGGACAGGACACTGAAGCTTTCTTT
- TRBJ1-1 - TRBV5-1 CASSEFMNTEAFF TGCGCCAGCAGCGAGTTTATGAACACTGAAGCTTTCTTT
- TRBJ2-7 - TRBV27 CASSFGVGEQYF TGTGCCAGCAGTTTTGGGGTGGGCGAGCAGTACTTC
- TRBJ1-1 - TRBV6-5 CASSYKVGTEAFF TGTGCCAGCAGTTACAAGGTTGGCACTGAAGCTTTCTTT
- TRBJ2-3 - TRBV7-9 CASSRGRFGRGERTDTQYF TGTGCCAGCAGCCGAGGGCGTTTTGGCAGGGGAGAGCGCACAGATACGCAGTATTTT
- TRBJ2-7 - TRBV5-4 CASSLWGAYEQYF TGTGCCAGCAGCTTGTGGGGGGCCTACGAGCAGTACTTC
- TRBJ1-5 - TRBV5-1 CASSFAENQPQHF TGCGCCAGCAGCTTCGCGGAAAATCAGCCCCAGCATTTT
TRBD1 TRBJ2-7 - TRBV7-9 CASSPSGTDYEQYF TGTGCCAGCAGTCCCTCCGGGACAGACTACGAGCAGTACTTC